This T cell receptor beta chain was captured in a study of shared clonotypes between healthy human individuals. Germline values: CDR1 SGDLS, CDR2 YYNGEE. The V end lost 3 bases, the J end lost 4 bases, and 7 bases lay between the germline ends. This CDR3 contains 12 residues. In the study's own analysis: Because ImmunoSEQ provided only junction sequences with no quality scores, the filtering differed. Clones were sequenced by immunoSEQ multiplex PCR, and TCRdb holds only the in-frame ones, with some missing. V, J and clone size derive from that table, while D and trimming were established from the DNA sequence. The data contain roughly 1,800,000 clones, about 95% of them singletons. General study points: The study generally estimated greater richness for naive than memory subsets. Clonotypes shared by all four donors outscored non-shared clonotypes in generation probability.

As concerns this clone: No antigen is known for it. The sample contains more than one DNA sequence encoding this CDR3.

CD45RO-negative cells were positively selected for CCR7, leaving out terminally differentiated effector memory CD45RA+ cells. Donation came from healthy HIV-negative adults that had no recent acute infections or vaccinations. The chain uses TRBV9 and TRBJ1-2; tentative D call: TRBD1 (6 bases). Sequenced material: naive CD8+ T cells sorted from blood. This TCR was sampled from a man between 18 and 35 years old in good health. The CDR3 region is CASSGQAYGYTF. The DNA of the CDR3 is TGTGCCAGCAGCGGACAGGCCTATGGCTACACCTTC. Full variable domain (outside the CDR3, taken from reference TRBV9 and TRBJ1-2): DSGVTQTPKHLITATGQRVTLRCSPRSGDLSVYWYQQSLDQGLQFLIQYYNGEERAKGNILERFSAQQFPDLHSELNLSSLELGDSALYFCASSGQAYGYTFGSGTRLTVV.